The source of this T cell receptor beta chain is a study of long-term antiretroviral therapy in people with HIV. General study findings and limits: Control repertoires displayed wider CDR3 length ranges than the HIV repertoires.

Version v3.0 of the immunoSEQ assay ran at survey level. Generated by immunoSEQ multiplex PCR, the TCRdb table keeps only in-frame clones and is missing some. The top ten clones hold around 21% of a sample with about 11,000 clones, around 80% of them seen once. In regard to this clone: Its antigen remains unknown.

In each sample, roughly 1-11 million cryopreserved PBMC were present before DNA extraction. CDR3 length equals 15 residues. Germline V CDR1 and CDR2: GTSNPN, SVGIG (reference sequence). The V and J ends lost 2 bases and 3 bases, in that order; junction bases with no gene match: 6. The TCR sequence derives from a man aged 50 or older with HIV. This chain links TRBV30 with TRBJ2-3, with 9 positions matching TRBD2. The sample here was unsorted PBMCs, taken about 7 years after starting antiretroviral therapy. DNA of the CDR3: TGTGCCTGGAGTCTAACGAGCGGGGGGACAGATACGCAGTATTTT. This gives the protein CAWSLTSGGTDTQYF.